This paragraph reports one T cell receptor beta chain. In the authors' methods: Amplification of reference gene primers was used by the study to estimate nucleated cell counts. Only in-frame clones appear in the TCRdb table, and some are missing; sequencing was by immunoSEQ multiplex PCR. The V and J calls and the clone size are those of that table, but D and trimming were determined from the DNA. Of approximately 190,000 clones in the sample, 84% were seen once. This sample stems from a study of blood T cell repertoires in COVID-19. Study-wide context: The United States, Italy and Spain provided the acute and convalescent COVID-19 samples. T cells, B-cell-depleted T cells, or PBMCs supplied cDNA or gDNA.

The CDR3 is 15 residues long. Between the trimmed V and J ends, which lost 3 bases and 2 bases, there was a span of 11 bases. Germline V gives CDR1 SGHRS, CDR2 YFSETQ. Exposed enrollees encountered a COVID-19 case at some point within 2 weeks before study entry. The sequencing sample was made of PBMCs or T cells enriched from blood (not recorded which). The chain links TRBV5-1 to TRBJ2-2; D may be TRBD1 (6 bases). The source is a woman in her 30s who had been exposed to COVID-19. The DNA for the CDR3 is TGCGCCAGCAGCTGGGACACGACCAACACCGGGGAGCTGTTTTTT. Encoded protein: CASSWDTTNTGELFF.